This TCR beta chain originates from a study of cytomegalovirus exposure and HLA in healthy donors. Here immunoSEQ multiplex PCR was the method, and the copy in TCRdb shows in-frame clones only, minus some. The repertoire holds some 140,000 clones, with 85% to 90% as singletons. The CDR3 is 15 residues long. V gave up 3 bases and J gave up 1 base, with 9 bases separating them. The germline V gene has CDR1 MDHEN and CDR2 SYDVKM. The J gene is TRBJ2-2, the V gene TRBV28; D is possibly TRBD2 (6 bases). The TCR sequence derives from a woman under 40 in good health and CMV-seropositive. The sample consisted of PBMCs. As DNA, the CDR3 is TGTGCCAGCAGTTTTCCCGGGGGGAACACCGGGGAGCTGTTTTTT. Translated, it gives CASSFPGGNTGELFF.